This T cell receptor (beta chain) was sequenced during a study of shared clonotypes between healthy human individuals (dated by TCRdb to 2020 to 2021). At the level of the whole study: A couple of women and three men aged 18 to 49 years were included in the cohort. Per donor, three plates each were used for CD4 naive and CD4 memory, two for CD8 naive, and one for CD8 memory. Blood TCR repertoires of a handful of healthy adults were deeply sequenced to estimate repertoire size and the extent of clonotype sharing between individuals. To increase sequencing depth and limit assay-specific biases, TCR repertoire library preparation and sequencing were carried out by different laboratories using diverse techniques. Each donor's leukapheresis produced roughly between roughly 0.85 and 9.5 billion PBMCs.

Using the deep immunoSEQ assay, multiplex PCR amplified TCR CDR3 regions from genomic DNA. For each cell subset, the extracted genomic DNA was distributed evenly across all wells of several immunoSEQ 96-well plates, and each plate served as one replicate. For sorted subsets, 200 to 250 ng of genomic DNA, equivalent to about 30,000 T cell genomes, went into each replicate PCR. The purified libraries were quantified using a Qubit 3.0 fluorometer, sized with a Bioanalyzer 2100, and then quantified again using the KAPA Library Quantification kit. Every immunoSEQ 96-well plate was sequenced on a separate single-read 150-cycle Illumina NextSeq 550 flow cell. In the paper's pipeline: Because the immunoSEQ output held only junctional sequences and lacked quality scores, the filtering could not match the filtering applied to full-length reads. Sequences were annotated with PyIR, a Python wrapper for IgBLAST v1.9, and V/J genes and CDR3 were assigned using IMGT germline references. Reads with weak V/J assignments (E-value above 1e-6), missing CDR3, stop codons, out-of-frame junctions, or ambiguous translated residues were removed. V3J clonotypes were defined as sequences sharing an identical inferred V gene, J gene, and CDR3 amino acid sequence. Percentage overlap between repertoires was computed as shared unique clonotypes divided by the size of the smaller repertoire. Repertoire richness was assessed with RTK rarefaction, the Chao1 estimator, and Recon v2.1 estimates of unobserved clonotypes. Generation probabilities were computed with OLGA for all TCRbeta clonotypes obtained by the gDNA method from a few donors. Drawn from immuneACCESS, this table holds only the in-frame rearrangements with V and J called that TCRdb kept. Clones are partly lost; checked studies trace under half to an unresolved V gene and leave the rest unexplained. V, J and clone size reflect that table, while D and trimming were determined from the DNA. This sample gives some 2.1 million clones in total; over 85% of them show up just once. The biggest ten clones account for roughly 1.7% of the sample.

CD8 naive samples were obtained by positive selection for CCR7 among CD45RO-negative cells, yielding a CD45RA+CCR7+ population from which TemRA cells were excluded. Healthy HIV-negative adults with no recently reported acute infections or vaccinations were included as donors. Every donor was a Caucasian adult living in Nashville, Tennessee, USA. Blood was obtained by leukapheresis, after which PBMCs were separated by Ficoll-Histopaque density gradient centrifugation and cryopreserved in liquid nitrogen vapor phase. Analytical flow cytometry was used to check the purity and quantity of every magnetically sorted T cell population. Each sorted fraction had its genomic DNA isolated and then quantified by UV absorbance on a Nanodrop 2000c. Taken from the germline V gene, the CDR1 and CDR2 loops are MDHEN and SYDVKM. A distance of 14 bases separates the germline ends of V and J, which lose 3 bases and 2 bases respectively. The CDR3 covers 15 residues, taking in both the cysteine and the phenylalanine. The entry retains the CDR3 DNA only, 45 bases that are in frame from base 1.

What the authors observed across the whole study: Because the study included only a small number of donors, the genetic and exposure-history diversity represented was limited. Across several donors, roughly 5.1% of naive CD4, approximately 4% of naive CD8, under 2.5% of memory CD4, and about 0.4% of memory CD8 clonotypes were shared. Clonotypes shared by all four sorted-subset donors showed higher generation probabilities than non-shared clonotypes. Pairwise subsampling led to the expectation that sequencing depth would affect the degree of clonotype sharing among donors. Estimated clonotype richness was generally larger for naive than for memory subsets. Sampling was restricted to blood, and TCR repertoires in tissue are likely to differ from TCR repertoires in blood. Even with the large sequencing depth, rarefaction of the sorted-subset datasets indicated that sequencing was incomplete.

Worth noting for this clone: Its antigen is unknown. Per-nucleotide qualities are absent, and no much larger clonotype sits a single base away.

This TCR was recovered from a man between 18 and 35 years old in good health. Some clones in this sample may be carry-over from other donors' samples. The sequencing input was naive CD8+ T cells from PBMCs. In light of the paper, this sample's cell subset or site label describes: CD45RA+CCR7+. The V and J genes are TRBV28 and TRBJ2-7, with no confident D gene call. The CDR3 corresponds to CASSFILLGPYEQYF. In nucleotides, the sequence is TGTGCCAGCAGTTTTATCCTTTTAGGACCCTACGAGCAGTACTTC.